Following are 27 T cell receptor beta chains from one sample sequenced in a study of blood T cell repertoires in COVID-19 (dated by TCRdb to the early 2020s). The library was prepared using the immunoSEQ multiplex PCR assay. TCRdb's version of the immuneACCESS table is confined to in-frame rearrangements and falls short of the full clone set. An unresolved V gene accounts for under half of the shortfall where checked; the remainder is of unknown origin. The sample includes 250,000 to 300,000 clones, with around 87% observed a single time. The ten largest clones represent 2% to 2.5% of the sample. The sequenced sample consisted of peripheral blood. The receptors here all came from a woman aged 45-60 years who had recovered from COVID-19.

This sequence joins TRBV7-3 and TRBJ2-2; 13 positions match TRBD2. The CDR3 sequence is 14 residues long. With 9 bases clipped from V and 7 bases from J, the junction kept 5 bases outside the gene matches. Per germline, CDR1 SGHTA and CDR2 FQGTGA. In DNA form, the CDR3 reads TGTGCCAGTGGACTAGCGGGAGACGGCGGGGAGCTGTTTTTT. This codes for CASGLAGDGGELFF. Using reference TRBV7-3 and TRBJ2-2 for the parts outside the CDR3, the full variable domain is GAGVSQTPSNKVTEKGKYVELRCDPISGHTALYWYRQSLGQGPEFLIYFQGTGAADDSGLPNDRFFAVRPEGSVSTLKIQRTERGDSAVYLCASGLAGDGGELFFGEGSRLTVL.

J is TRBJ1-1 and V is TRBV28; D is possibly TRBD1 (6 bases). CDR1 is MDHEN and CDR2 is SYDVKM in the germline V gene. With 11 bases removed from V and 3 bases from J, the gap between germline ends came to 16 bases. The CDR3 extends over 13 amino acids. The CDR3 sequence is CAAGAGTYTEAFF. CDR3 in DNA: TGTGCCGCGGGGGCAGGGACCTACACTGAAGCTTTCTTT.

The table lists this clone with a count of one. The CDR3 DNA is TGTGCCAGCAGTTACTCAGGGGCCCACACTGAAGCTTTCTTT. Translated: CASSYSGAHTEAFF. The J gene is TRBJ1-1, the V gene TRBV6-5, with a possible D match to TRBD1 (5 bases). The V and J ends lost 0 bases and 3 bases respectively, with 8 bases between them. CDR3 length: 14 amino acids. CDR1 is MNHEY and CDR2 is SVGAGI in the germline V gene.

J is TRBJ1-2 and V is TRBV13, with D hard to call. CDR1 is PRHDT, CDR2 FYEKMQ, per germline (reference sequence). V was shortened by 5 bases and J by 0 bases, with 13 bases between the two germline ends. The CDR3 covers 15 residues. CDR3 in DNA: TGTGCCAGCAGCCCGCGACTGGCAGCTAACTATGGCTACACCTTC. It encodes CASSPRLAANYGYTF.

The rearrangement links TRBV19 to TRBJ2-3, with 7 bases fitting TRBD2. The CDR3 has 19 residues. Unmatched junction bases numbered 17, after V lost 3 bases and J lost 2 bases. Germline CDR1 reads LNHDA; CDR2 reads SQIVND (reference sequence). The CDR3 bases are TGTGCCAGTAGTATTTATTTGGCGGGAGTGAAGTCTCACACAGATACGCAGTATTTT. It yields the protein CASSIYLAGVKSHTDTQYF.

The chain's CDR3 is CASSSWTVNTEAFF. DNA for the CDR3: TGTGCCAGCAGCTCATGGACAGTGAACACTGAAGCTTTCTTT. This rearrangement joins TRBV7-2 to TRBJ1-1, with a possible D match to TRBD1 (6 bases). Germline V gene data show CDR1 as SGHTA and CDR2 as FQGNSA. Trimming removed 4 bases from V and 0 bases from J, with 9 bases in between. The CDR3 consists of 14 residues. Complete variable domain (other parts from reference TRBV7-2 and TRBJ1-1): GAGVSQSPSNKVTEKGKDVELRCDPISGHTALYWYRQSLGQGLEFLIYFQGNSAPDKSGLPSDRFSAERTGGSVSTLTIQRTQQEDSAVYLCASSSWTVNTEAFFGQGTRLTVV.

The rearrangement links TRBV5-1 to TRBJ2-1, with D possibly being TRBD2 (6 bases). CDR3 length: 15 amino acids. V was pared by 4 bases and J by 0 bases, with 11 bases between. In germline, CDR1 is SGHRS, CDR2 YFSETQ. CDR3 residues: CASSRTIGSYNEQFF. The CDR3 DNA reads as TGCGCCAGCAGCCGGACTATAGGCTCCTACAATGAGCAGTTCTTC.

The chain is built from TRBV6-2 or TRBV6-3 and TRBJ1-2; possibly TRBD1 for D (6 bases). CDR1 and CDR2 from the germline V gene are MNHEY and SVGEGT. Between the trimmed V and J ends, which lost 4 bases and 0 bases, there was a span of 9 bases. The CDR3 consists of 14 residues. Written as DNA, the CDR3 is TGTGCCAGCAGTTGGGGGCCATCTAACTATGGCTACACCTTC. Translation: CASSWGPSNYGYTF.

This clone was seen a single time. This sequence joins TRBV11-3 and TRBJ1-1; TRBD1 is a possible D gene (6 bases). This CDR3 spans 14 amino acids. Germline CDR1 is SGHNT and CDR2 is YENEEA. Trimming shortened V by 5 bases and J by 8 bases, and 18 bases separated the two germline ends. The CDR3 DNA follows: TGTGCCAGCAGCCAGAGCGGACAGCTATCGGAAGCTTTCTTT. Amino acids: CASSQSGQLSEAFF.

The rearrangement links TRBV7-6 to TRBJ1-5; D not certain. Germline CDR1 SGHVS, CDR2 FNYEAQ. V was shortened by 5 bases and J by 8 bases, with 16 bases between the two germline ends. The CDR3 runs 14 residues. CDR3 nucleotide sequence: TGTGCCAGCAGCGCCCACGAGGGCCCGAAGCCCCAGCATTTT. It codes for CASSAHEGPKPQHF.

The chain employs TRBV28 and TRBJ2-6, with a weak D call TRBD2 (5 bases). V gave up 4 bases and J gave up 4 bases, with 17 bases separating them. CDR1 is MDHEN and CDR2 is SYDVKM in the germline V gene. The CDR3 runs to 17 residues. The CDR3 loop is CASSSFSVEAGANVLTF. CDR3 bases: TGTGCCAGCAGTTCTTTTTCAGTGGAGGCGGGGGCCAACGTCCTGACTTTC.

The chain employs TRBV7-2 and TRBJ2-3, with D hard to call. The ends were cut back, 1 base at V and 5 bases at J, with 13 bases in the middle. Germline V gene data show CDR1 as SGHTA and CDR2 as FQGNSA. The CDR3 is 15 residues long. The CDR3 protein is CASSLDPRSGDTQYF. DNA for the CDR3: TGTGCCAGCAGCTTAGACCCTCGGTCCGGAGATACGCAGTATTTT.

V and J are TRBV5-4 and TRBJ2-7; 7 bases are shared with TRBD1. This CDR3 has 14 residues. Germline V lookup: CDR1 SGHNT, CDR2 YYREEE (reference sequence). V shed 0 bases, J shed 5 bases, and the junction held 5 bases outside the gene matches. The CDR3 coding sequence is TGTGCCAGCAGCTTGGTGGGGACAGTTAACGAGCAGTACTTC. It codes for CASSLVGTVNEQYF.

The V gene is TRBV4-3, the J gene TRBJ1-6, with D possibly TRBD1 on 5 matching bases. The CDR3 sequence is 14 residues long. V lost 5 bases to trimming and J lost 10 bases, with 15 bases between them. Germline V gene lookup returns CDR1 LGHNA and CDR2 YSLEER. In DNA form, the CDR3 reads TGCGCCAGCAGCGACGTCTGGTCAGGGTCACCCCTCCACTTT. Protein: CASSDVWSGSPLHF.

The chain joins TRBV6-2 or TRBV6-3 to TRBJ2-1, with 7 bases lining up with TRBD2. This CDR3 spans 15 amino acids. CDR1 is MNHEY, CDR2 SVGEGT, per germline. J was trimmed by 7 bases and V by 4 bases; bases with no gene match: 10. This CDR3 is CASSSRTSGGNEQFF. The CDR3 DNA sequence: TGTGCCAGCAGTTCACGGACTAGTGGGGGGAATGAGCAGTTCTTC.

This chain joins TRBV5-1 and TRBJ2-7, with D perhaps TRBD1 (6 bases). Trimming removed 3 bases at V and 5 bases at J, with 18 bases between. The CDR3 runs to 15 residues. CDR1 SGHRS and CDR2 YFSETQ come from the germline V gene. The CDR3 sequence: CASSWGPGPADEQYF. The CDR3 nucleotides read TGCGCCAGCAGCTGGGGGCCGGGACCAGCCGACGAGCAGTACTTC.

This chain connects TRBV6-5 to TRBJ2-3, with TRBD1 identical over 7 bases. Germline V gives CDR1 MNHEY, CDR2 SVGAGI. V shed 4 bases and J 4 bases; nucleotides not matched to a gene: 5. This CDR3 spans 14 amino acids. CDR3 residues: CASSSRTGADTQYF. DNA of the CDR3: TGTGCCAGCAGTTCACGGACAGGAGCAGATACGCAGTATTTT.

The rearrangement joins TRBV28 to TRBJ1-4; D is possibly TRBD1 (5 bases). This CDR3 contains 15 residues. V was cut by 7 bases and J by 6 bases, with 18 bases left in between. The V gene's germline CDR1 is MDHEN and CDR2 SYDVKM. CDR3 in DNA: TGTGCCAGCACCCTCCGGTGGCGGGGGGATGAAAAACTGTTTTTT. Protein: CASTLRWRGDEKLFF.

V is TRBV19 and J is TRBJ1-5, with a tentative D call TRBD1 (5 bases). V lost 4 bases to trimming and J lost 2 bases, with 12 bases between them. This CDR3 has 15 residues. Looked up from germline, CDR1 is LNHDA and CDR2 is SQIVND (reference sequence). The CDR3 DNA is TGTGCCAGTAGTACTCGGGGGATATGCAATCAGCCCCAGCATTTT. It translates to CASSTRGICNQPQHF.

The rearrangement uses TRBV6-5 and TRBJ2-6, with D maybe TRBD1 (6 bases). V lost 8 bases to trimming and J lost 2 bases, with 13 bases between them. CDR3 length: 15 amino acids. Germline V gives CDR1 MNHEY, CDR2 SVGAGI. CDR3 coding DNA: TGTGCCAGCGCGGAACAGGGAACTGGGGCCAACGTCCTGACTTTC. Encoded protein: CASAEQGTGANVLTF.

This rearrangement joins TRBV7-9 to TRBJ1-2; no firm D call. The CDR3 has 13 amino acids. With 2 bases removed from V and 0 bases from J, the gap between germline ends came to 4 bases. Germline loops: CDR1 SEHNR, CDR2 FQNEAQ (reference sequence). CDR3 DNA sequence: TGTGCCAGCAGCTTAAGAGCTAACTATGGCTACACCTTC. Its protein product is CASSLRANYGYTF.

This clone has just a few counts. This chain joins TRBV24-1 and TRBJ2-3; tentative D call: TRBD2 (6 bases). Deletions cut 4 bases from V and 1 base from J, with 14 bases between. The CDR3 runs 16 residues. Germline CDR1 KGHDR, CDR2 SFDVKD. The CDR3 nucleotides read TGTGCCACCAGTGACCCCCCCTCGGGGGGCACAGATACGCAGTATTTT. Protein product: CATSDPPSGGTDTQYF.

This chain uses TRBV30 with TRBJ1-1, with 8 bases identical to TRBD1. The CDR3 contains 14 residues. The germline CDR1 and CDR2 sequences are GTSNPN and SVGIG (reference sequence). V gave up 3 bases and J gave up 3 bases; unmatched junction bases: 6. The CDR3, as DNA: TGTGCCTGGAGCCGGGACAGGTTGGACACTGAAGCTTTCTTT. As protein: CAWSRDRLDTEAFF.

The chain has TRBV20-1 and TRBJ2-1, with 7 bases identical to TRBD1. The CDR3 runs 13 residues. V trimming: 4 bases; J trimming: 5 bases; junction bases outside the gene matches: 5. The germline gives CDR1 DFQATT, CDR2 SNEGSKA (reference sequence). CDR3 DNA sequence: TGCAGTGCTATTGACAGGGCCGACAATGAGCAGTTCTTC. Translating it yields CSAIDRADNEQFF.

The V call is TRBV6-2 or TRBV6-3, the J call TRBJ1-5; D is ambiguous. The CDR3 has 14 amino acids. Germline V gene lookup returns CDR1 MNHEY and CDR2 SVGEGT. V lost 4 bases, J lost 2 bases, and 9 bases lay in between. CDR3 residues: CASSFLRGNQPQHF. CDR3 DNA: TGTGCCAGCAGTTTTTTAAGAGGCAATCAGCCCCAGCATTTT.

This chain joins TRBV12-3 or TRBV12-4 and TRBJ2-7; TRBD2 agrees at 7 bases. The CDR3 covers 13 residues. The junction had 5 bases not matched to a gene; V was cut back by 7 bases and J by 2 bases. The CDR3 spells CASTRSGPYEQYF. CDR3 sequence (DNA): TGTGCCAGCACCCGTAGCGGGCCCTACGAGCAGTACTTC.

The chain links TRBV20-1 to TRBJ1-2; maybe TRBD1 (5 bases). CDR1 is DFQATT, CDR2 SNEGSKA, per germline (reference sequence). Deletions cut 0 bases from V and 12 bases from J, with 8 bases between. The CDR3 is made up of 10 amino acids. The CDR3, as DNA: TGCAGTGCTAGAGACCCAGGGAACACCTTC. Protein: CSARDPGNTF.